This T cell receptor (beta chain) was recorded in a study of blood T cells in healthy people across ages. This clonotype was seen a few times. Its antigen is as yet unknown. Sample-barcoded 5' priming and a J-beta primer mix drove a second PCR of 7 to 11 cycles. Each CDR3 protein is one row after TCRdb ran MiXCR on the 5' RACE reads. The sample comprises 1,100,000 or so distinct CDR3 sequences, more than 40% of which are singletons, and 18% rests with the top ten. Study-wide results and limits: Researchers said unsorted PBMCs prevented a conclusive naive versus antigen-experienced comparison. The unknown donor CMV status may have confounded expanded clonotype changes.

The authors drew roughly 9.8 milliliters of peripheral blood from each donor. Per germline, CDR1 SGHVS and CDR2 FNYEAQ. This CDR3 comprises 13 residues. V was cut by 3 bases and J by 6 bases, with 12 bases left in between. The material sequenced was blood. The rearrangement links TRBV7-6 to TRBJ2-7; D is unresolved. The clonotype comes from a woman aged 55-69 years in good health. CDR3: CASSFSPPGEQYF. In DNA, the CDR3 is TGTGCCAGCAGCTTTTCACCACCGGGCGAGCAGTACTTC.